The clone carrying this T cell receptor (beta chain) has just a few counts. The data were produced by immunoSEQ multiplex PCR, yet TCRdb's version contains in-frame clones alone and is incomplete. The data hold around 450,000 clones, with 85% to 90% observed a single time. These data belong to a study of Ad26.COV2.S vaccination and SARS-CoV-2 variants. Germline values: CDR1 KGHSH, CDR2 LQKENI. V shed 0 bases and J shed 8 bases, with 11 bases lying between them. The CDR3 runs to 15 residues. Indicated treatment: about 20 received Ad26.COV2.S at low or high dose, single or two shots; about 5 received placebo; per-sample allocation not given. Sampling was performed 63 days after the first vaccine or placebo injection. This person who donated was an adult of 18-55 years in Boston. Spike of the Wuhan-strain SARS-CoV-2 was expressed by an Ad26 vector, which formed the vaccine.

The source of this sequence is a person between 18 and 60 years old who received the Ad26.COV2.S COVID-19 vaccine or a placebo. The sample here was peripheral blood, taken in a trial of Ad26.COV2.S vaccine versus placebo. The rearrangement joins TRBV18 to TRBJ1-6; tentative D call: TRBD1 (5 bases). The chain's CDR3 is CASSPPAGWDSPLHF. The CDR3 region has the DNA TGTGCCAGCTCACCACCGGCAGGGTGGGATTCACCCCTCCACTTT.